This T cell receptor beta chain came from a study of cytomegalovirus exposure and HLA in healthy donors. This CDR3 is 13 amino acids long. Germline loops: CDR1 SGHNT, CDR2 YYREEE (reference sequence). With 5 bases removed from V and 5 bases from J, the gap between germline ends came to 13 bases. PCR primers comprised 60 Vbeta and 13 Jbeta primers. Sequencing used immunoSEQ multiplex PCR; TCRdb keeps in-frame clones, though not all of them. The table shows 140,000 or so clones, with 80% occurring only once. The chain couples TRBV5-4 to TRBJ1-2; D is possibly TRBD1 (6 bases). The sequence was obtained from a man between 35 and 55 years old in good health and CMV-seronegative. Sequencing used PBMCs. CDR3 amino acids: CASSGRGWYGYTF. The DNA for the CDR3 is TGTGCCAGCAGTGGCAGGGGATGGTATGGCTACACCTTC.